This entry features one TCR beta chain sequence. The table lists this clone with a count of one. Its antigen is currently not known. No qualities accompany the bases; no much larger clone lies one base away. For the CD8 naive samples, CD45RO-negative cells were positively selected for CCR7, yielding a CD45RA+CCR7+ population from which TemRA cells were excluded. The donors were healthy, HIV-negative adults with no recently reported acute infections or vaccinations. Every donor was a Caucasian adult living in Nashville, Tennessee, USA. After blood collection by leukapheresis, PBMCs were isolated using Ficoll-Histopaque density gradient centrifugation and then cryopreserved in the vapor phase of liquid nitrogen. Purity and quantity of every magnetically sorted T cell population were checked by analytical flow cytometry. Each sorted fraction had its genomic DNA isolated and then quantified by UV absorbance on a Nanodrop 2000c.

TCR CDR3 regions were amplified from genomic DNA by multiplex PCR using the deep immunoSEQ assay. Extracted genomic DNA from each cell subset was spread evenly across all wells of several immunoSEQ 96-well plates, with each plate serving as a replicate. Each replicate PCR for sorted subsets received roughly 0.2 ug genomic DNA, equal to roughly 33,000 T cell genomes. Purified libraries were quantified with a Qubit 3.0 fluorometer, sized on a Bioanalyzer 2100, and re-quantified with the KAPA Library Quantification kit. Each immunoSEQ 96-well plate was sequenced on its own single-read 150-cycle Illumina NextSeq 550 flow cell. The authors' pipeline ran thus. Because the immunoSEQ output included only junctional sequences and no quality scores, the filtering could not be the same as the filtering used for full-length reads. To assign V/J genes and CDR3, sequences were annotated using PyIR, a Python wrapper for IgBLAST v1.9, with IMGT germline references. Reads were filtered out if the reads had weak V/J assignments (E-value above 1e-6), no CDR3, stop codons, out-of-frame junctions, or ambiguous translated residues. V3J clonotypes were defined by identical inferred V gene, J gene, and CDR3 amino acid sequence. To compute the percentage overlap between repertoires, the number of shared unique clonotypes was divided by the size of the smaller repertoire. Richness of each repertoire was evaluated using RTK rarefaction, the Chao1 estimator, and Recon v2.1 estimates of unobserved clonotypes. Generation probabilities were computed with OLGA for all TCRbeta clonotypes obtained by the gDNA method from a few donors. TCRdb carries this immuneACCESS record with in-frame sequences only. Its versions omit some clonotypes, under half of them owing to an unresolved V gene in the studies checked, with the rest unexplained. V and J calls and clone size follow that table, whereas D and trimming were derived from the DNA. The table for this sample lists around 2,000,000 clones; approximately 95% of them were counted only once. The biggest ten clones account for 1% to 1.5% of the sample.

This record belongs to a study of shared clonotypes between healthy human individuals (dated by TCRdb to 2018 to 2021). In terms of the full investigation: The cohort included three men and a couple of women between 18 and 49 years of age. Leukapheresis yielded between about 0.85 and 9.5 billion PBMCs per donor. For each donor, CD4 naive and CD4 memory were each given three plates, CD8 naive was given two plates, and CD8 memory was given one plate. To estimate repertoire size and how much clonotype sharing occurs between individuals, the study deeply sequenced the blood TCR repertoires of five healthy adults. Libraries were prepared and TCR repertoires were sequenced by different laboratories using diverse techniques, in order to increase sequencing depth and limit assay-specific biases. Study-wide findings and limitations: When a few donors were compared, the shared fraction of clonotypes was 5% to 6.5% for naive CD4, about 4% for naive CD8, 2% to 2.5% for memory CD4, and 0.35% to 0.5% for memory CD8. Estimated clonotype richness was generally larger for naive than for memory subsets. The small number of donors limited the genetic and exposure-history diversity represented. Rarefaction of sorted-subset datasets indicated incomplete sequencing despite the large sequencing depth. Pairwise subsampling led to the expectation that sequencing depth would affect the degree of clonotype sharing among donors. Sampling was restricted to blood, and TCR repertoires in tissues likely differ from the TCR repertoires found in blood. Compared with non-shared clonotypes, the clonotypes found in all four sorted-subset donors had higher generation probabilities.

The CDR3 goes from the cysteine to the phenylalanine over 16 residues. The sequence is cut down to CDR3 DNA, 48 bases in frame from base 1. The germline V gene sets CDR1 to MDHEN and CDR2 to SYDVKM. V loses 6 bases of germline sequence and J loses 0 bases, and the interval between the two ends is 17 bases. The chain is assembled from TRBV28 and TRBJ1-1; 5 matching bases give a weak D call of TRBD1. The sequence was collected from a man aged 18 to 29 in good health. The sequenced material came from naive CD8+ T cells sorted from blood. The cell subset or site label of this sample denotes: CD45RA+CCR7+. The CDR3 in this case is CASSHIREGMNTEAFF. The DNA sequence is TGTGCCAGCAGCCATATAAGGGAGGGGATGAACACTGAAGCTTTCTTT.